A single sample gave rise to the 9 T cell receptor beta chains below, sequenced in a study of cytotoxic CD8 clonotypes in ibrutinib-treated CLL. Measured with immunoSEQ multiplex PCR; TCRdb has only the in-frame clones, and not every one. The sample includes tens of thousands of clones, roughly 50% of them seen just once. The sample in question was PBMCs, obtained after 12 months of ibrutinib treatment. These receptor sequences come from a human donor with chronic lymphocytic leukemia.

This clone occurred a few times. The V gene is TRBV11-2, the J gene TRBJ2-1; TRBD2 aligns across 10 bases. CDR3 size: 16 residues. J gave up 8 bases and V 5 bases, and 12 bases lay outside the gene matches. CDR1 SGHAT and CDR2 FQNNGV come from the germline V gene. As DNA, the CDR3 is TGTGCCAGCAGCCCCTTAAGGACTAGCGGTGGGGATGAGCAGTTCTTC. Protein: CASSPLRTSGGDEQFF. Combining the CDR3 with reference TRBV11-2 and TRBJ2-1 gives the whole variable domain EAGVAQSPRYKIIEKRQSVAFWCNPISGHATLYWYQQILGQGPKLLIQFQNNGVVDDSQLPKDRFSAERLKGVDSTLKIQPAKLEDSAVYLCASSPLRTSGGDEQFFGPGTRLTVL.

This chain links TRBV9 with TRBJ2-5; the match to TRBD1 covers 7 bases. Germline CDR1 and CDR2: SGDLS and YYNGEE. The CDR3 is 15 amino acids. The J segment lost 3 bases and the V segment lost 0 bases, leaving 5 bases of the junction unmatched. For the CDR3, the DNA is TGTGCCAGCAGCGTAGGGAACAGGGGTAAAGAGACCCAGTACTTC. Translating gives CASSVGNRGKETQYF.

This chain uses TRBV19 with TRBJ2-2; 8 nucleotides match TRBD2. This CDR3 is 15 amino acids long. V dropped 5 bases and J dropped 7; count of bases not matched to a gene: 9. The germline V gene encodes CDR1 LNHDA and CDR2 SQIVND (reference sequence). The chain's CDR3 is CASSPPAGVGGELFF. CDR3 coding DNA: TGTGCCAGTAGTCCCCCAGCGGGAGTGGGCGGGGAGCTGTTTTTT.

In its sample, this clone was seen many times. This chain links TRBV19 with TRBJ2-7; D uncertain. V dropped 6 bases and J dropped 3 bases, with 9 bases sitting between them. Looked up from germline, CDR1 is LNHDA and CDR2 is SQIVND (reference sequence). This CDR3 spans 12 amino acids. For the CDR3, the DNA is TGTGCCAGTAGCAAGACGGGCTACGAGCAGTACTTC. It translates to CASSKTGYEQYF. Filled out from reference TRBV19 and TRBJ2-7, the complete variable domain reads DGGITQSPKYLFRKEGQNVTLSCEQNLNHDAMYWYRQDPGQGLRLIYYSQIVNDFQKGDIAEGYSVSREKKESFPLTVTSAQKNPTAFYLCASSKTGYEQYFGPGTRLTVT.

With respect to this clone: Other DNA sequences of this sample code for an identical CDR3. The chain carries TRBV5-1 and TRBJ1-1; a possible D gene is TRBD1 (5 bases). The CDR3 is 14 amino acids. The V end was cut by 1 base, the J end by 4 bases, with 11 bases between. The germline CDR1 and CDR2 sequences are SGHRS and YFSETQ. CDR3 loop: CASSLRLGGTEAFF. Here the CDR3 DNA reads TGCGCCAGCAGCTTGAGACTCGGGGGCACTGAAGCTTTCTTT.

This clone was recorded at least ten times. The rearrangement joins TRBV5-6 to TRBJ1-2, with a weak D call TRBD1 (5 bases). This CDR3 has 15 residues. Deletions cut 6 bases from V and 0 bases from J, with 15 bases between. Germline V gene lookup returns CDR1 SGHDT and CDR2 YYEEEE. The CDR3 region has the DNA TGTGCCAGCACTCAAGCTGGGGGGACTAACTATGGCTACACCTTC. Translating gives CASTQAGGTNYGYTF.

J is TRBJ1-2 and V is TRBV20-1; possible D gene TRBD1, 5 bases. Germline lookup yields CDR1 DFQATT and CDR2 SNEGSKA (reference sequence). The CDR3 is 11 amino acids. V was shortened by 3 bases and J by 6 bases, with 8 bases between the two germline ends. Written as DNA, the CDR3 is TGCAGTGCTAGTCGAGGGGATGGCTACACCTTC. This translates into CSASRGDGYTF.

For the CDR3, the DNA is TGTGCCAGCAGTCGTGCCGGGGGGCTCGAAAAACTGTTTTTT. Translating it yields CASSRAGGLEKLFF. V gene TRBV28 combines with J gene TRBJ1-4; weak D call: TRBD1 (6 bases). V shed 5 bases and J shed 8 bases, with 15 bases lying between them. The CDR3 runs 14 residues. CDR1 MDHEN and CDR2 SYDVKM come from the germline V gene.

This clone has more than one count but fewer than ten. The chain links TRBV27 to TRBJ1-6, with D perhaps matching TRBD1 (6 bases). This CDR3 contains 16 residues. Germline V CDR1 and CDR2: MNHEY, SMNVEV (reference sequence). Trimming took off 3 bases at V and 5 bases at J, with 14 bases between the two ends. This chain's CDR3 is CASSFIGGTNNSPLHF. DNA for the CDR3: TGTGCCAGCAGTTTTATTGGGGGGACAAATAATTCACCCCTCCACTTT.